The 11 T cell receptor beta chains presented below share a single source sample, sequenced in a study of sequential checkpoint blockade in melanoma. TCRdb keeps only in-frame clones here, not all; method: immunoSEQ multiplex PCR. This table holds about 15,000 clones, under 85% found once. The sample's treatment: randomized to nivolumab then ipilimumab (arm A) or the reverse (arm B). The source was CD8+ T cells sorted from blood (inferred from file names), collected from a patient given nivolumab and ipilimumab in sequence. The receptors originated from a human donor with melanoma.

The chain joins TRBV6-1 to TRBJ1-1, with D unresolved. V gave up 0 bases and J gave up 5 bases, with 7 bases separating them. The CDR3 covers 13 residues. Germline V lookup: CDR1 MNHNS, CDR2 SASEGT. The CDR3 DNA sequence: TGTGCCAGCAGTGAAGCAGGAGGGACTGAAGCTTTCTTT. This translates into CASSEAGGTEAFF.

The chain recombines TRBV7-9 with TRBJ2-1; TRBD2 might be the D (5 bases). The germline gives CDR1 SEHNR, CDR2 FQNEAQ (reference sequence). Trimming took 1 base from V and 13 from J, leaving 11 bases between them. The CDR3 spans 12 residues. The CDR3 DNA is TGTGCCAGCAGCTTAGACCGGGGTACCCAGTTCTTC. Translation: CASSLDRGTQFF.

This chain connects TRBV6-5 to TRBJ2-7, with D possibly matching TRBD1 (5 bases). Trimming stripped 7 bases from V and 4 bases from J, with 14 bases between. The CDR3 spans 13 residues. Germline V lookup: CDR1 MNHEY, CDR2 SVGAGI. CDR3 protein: CASMIQGSYEQYF. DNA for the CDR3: TGTGCCAGCATGATCCAGGGTTCGTACGAGCAGTACTTC.

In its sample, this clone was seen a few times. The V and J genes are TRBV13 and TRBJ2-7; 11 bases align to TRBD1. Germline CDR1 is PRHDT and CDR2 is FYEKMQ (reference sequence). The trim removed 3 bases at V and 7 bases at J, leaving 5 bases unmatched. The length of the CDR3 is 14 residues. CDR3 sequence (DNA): TGTGCCAGCAGCTTGCCGGGACAGGGGGGTGAGCAGTACTTC. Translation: CASSLPGQGGEQYF.

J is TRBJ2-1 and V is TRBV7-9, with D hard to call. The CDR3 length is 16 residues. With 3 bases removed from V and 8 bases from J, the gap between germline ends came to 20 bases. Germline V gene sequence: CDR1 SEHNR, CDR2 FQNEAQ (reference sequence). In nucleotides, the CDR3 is TGTGCCAGCAGCTTTGTGGGTGGCGGAGTTTCCTATGAGCAGTTCTTC. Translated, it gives CASSFVGGGVSYEQFF.

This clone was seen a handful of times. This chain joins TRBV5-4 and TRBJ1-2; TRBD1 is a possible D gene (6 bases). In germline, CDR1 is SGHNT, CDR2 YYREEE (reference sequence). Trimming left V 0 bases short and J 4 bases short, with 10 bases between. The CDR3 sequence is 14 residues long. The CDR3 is CASSLGTGLYGYTF. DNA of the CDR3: TGTGCCAGCAGCTTGGGTACAGGGCTCTATGGCTACACCTTC.

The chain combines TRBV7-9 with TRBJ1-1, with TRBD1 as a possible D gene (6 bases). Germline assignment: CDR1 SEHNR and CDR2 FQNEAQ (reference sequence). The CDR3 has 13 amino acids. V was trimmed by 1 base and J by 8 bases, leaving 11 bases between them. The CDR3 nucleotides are TGTGCCAGCAGCTTAGGGGGGACACCAGAAGCTTTCTTT. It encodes CASSLGGTPEAFF.

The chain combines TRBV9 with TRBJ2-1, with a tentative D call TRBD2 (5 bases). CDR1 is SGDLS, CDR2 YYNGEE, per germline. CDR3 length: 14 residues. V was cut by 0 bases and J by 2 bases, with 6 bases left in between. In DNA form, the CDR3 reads TGTGCCAGCAGCGTAGGAGGGACCTACAATGAGCAGTTCTTC. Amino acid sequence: CASSVGGTYNEQFF.

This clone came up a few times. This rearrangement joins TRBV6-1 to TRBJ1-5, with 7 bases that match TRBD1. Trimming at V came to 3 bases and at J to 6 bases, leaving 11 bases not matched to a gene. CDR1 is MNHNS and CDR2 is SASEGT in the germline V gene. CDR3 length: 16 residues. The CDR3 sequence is CASSDQTDRASQPQHF. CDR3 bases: TGTGCCAGCAGTGATCAGACAGACAGGGCAAGTCAGCCCCAGCATTTT.

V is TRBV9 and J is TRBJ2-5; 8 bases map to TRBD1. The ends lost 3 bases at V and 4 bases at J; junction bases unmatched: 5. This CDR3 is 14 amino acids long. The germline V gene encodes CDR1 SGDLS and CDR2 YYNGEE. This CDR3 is CASSGGQGVETQYF. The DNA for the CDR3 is TGTGCCAGCAGCGGAGGACAGGGTGTAGAGACCCAGTACTTC.

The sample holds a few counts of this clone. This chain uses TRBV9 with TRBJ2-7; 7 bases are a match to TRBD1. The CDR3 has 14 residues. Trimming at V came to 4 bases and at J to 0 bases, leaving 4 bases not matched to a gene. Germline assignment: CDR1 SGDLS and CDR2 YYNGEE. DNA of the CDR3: TGTGCCAGCAGCCCCCGGGACAGCTCCTACGAGCAGTACTTC. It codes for CASSPRDSSYEQYF. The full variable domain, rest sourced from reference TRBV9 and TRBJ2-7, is DSGVTQTPKHLITATGQRVTLRCSPRSGDLSVYWYQQSLDQGLQFLIQYYNGEERAKGNILERFSAQQFPDLHSELNLSSLELGDSALYFCASSPRDSSYEQYFGPGTRLTVT.